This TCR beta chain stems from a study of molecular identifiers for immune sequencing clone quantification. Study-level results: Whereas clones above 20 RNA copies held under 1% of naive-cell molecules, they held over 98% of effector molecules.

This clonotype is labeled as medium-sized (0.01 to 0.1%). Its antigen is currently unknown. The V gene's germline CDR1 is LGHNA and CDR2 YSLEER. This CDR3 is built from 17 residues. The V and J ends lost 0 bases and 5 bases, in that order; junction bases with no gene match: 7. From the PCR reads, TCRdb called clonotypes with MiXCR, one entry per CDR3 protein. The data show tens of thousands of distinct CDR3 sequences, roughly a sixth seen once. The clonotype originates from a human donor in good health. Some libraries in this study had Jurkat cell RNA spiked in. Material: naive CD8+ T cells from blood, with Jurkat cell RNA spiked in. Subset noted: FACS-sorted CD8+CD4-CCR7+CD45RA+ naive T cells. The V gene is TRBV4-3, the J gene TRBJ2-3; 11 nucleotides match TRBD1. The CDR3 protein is CASSQDRGQGEGDTQYF. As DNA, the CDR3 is TGCGCCAGCAGCCAAGATCGGGGACAGGGGGAAGGAGATACGCAGTATTTT.